These 13 T cell receptor beta chains share one sample of origin, sequenced in a study of CD8 T cells in ankylosing spondylitis. One entry per CDR3 protein results from TCRdb running MiXCR on the 5' RACE reads. Counted here are 300,000 to 350,000 distinct CDR3 sequences, roughly 10% occurring once; the ten biggest clones make up about a tenth. Sequences were obtained from blood, either unsorted or a sorted T cell fraction (not recorded which). The source of these receptors is a female donor with ankylosing spondylitis or in good health (not recorded which).

This clonotype was observed many times. The chain uses TRBV20-1 and TRBJ2-2; TRBD2 matches at 11 bases. CDR3 length: 18 residues. In germline, CDR1 is DFQATT, CDR2 SNEGSKA (reference sequence). The V gene end was trimmed by 1 base and the J gene end by 2 bases; junction bases not matched to a gene: 9. The chain's CDR3 is CSARAAASGRRNTGELFF. As DNA, the CDR3 is TGCAGTGCTAGAGCGGCGGCTAGCGGGAGGAGAAACACCGGGGAGCTGTTTTTT.

This clonotype has a handful of counts. The genes are TRBV19 and TRBJ2-7; TRBD1 aligns across 7 bases. The V segment lost 10 bases and the J segment 2 bases; nucleotides outside the gene matches: 5. In germline, CDR1 is LNHDA, CDR2 SQIVND (reference sequence). The CDR3 totals 12 residues. CDR3 nucleotides: TGTGCCACCGGGGACAGAACCTACGAGCAGTACTTC. This translates into CATGDRTYEQYF.

The CDR3, as DNA: TGCGCCAGCAGCTTGAGCGGGGGGGCCCCAGATACGCAGTATTTT. Residues: CASSLSGGAPDTQYF. The chain uses TRBV5-1 and TRBJ2-3, with 10 bases that match TRBD2. The V and J ends lost 1 base and 4 bases, in that order; junction bases with no gene match: 3. The CDR3 is made up of 15 amino acids. Germline V CDR1 and CDR2: SGHRS, YFSETQ.

Many counts were recorded for this clonotype. The rearrangement uses TRBV4-3 and TRBJ2-2; the match to TRBD1 covers 10 bases. Trimming at V came to 3 bases and at J to 7 bases, leaving 2 bases not matched to a gene. From germline, CDR1 is LGHNA and CDR2 YSLEER. The CDR3 is 14 amino acids. CDR3 residues: CASSQGQGIGELFF. CDR3 DNA: TGCGCCAGCAGCCAGGGACAGGGGATCGGGGAGCTGTTTTTT.

This clonotype was counted many times. The chain links TRBV29-1 to TRBJ2-3; 10 nucleotides agree with TRBD2. CDR3 size: 15 residues. Germline lookup yields CDR1 SQVTM and CDR2 ANQGSEA. V gave up 7 bases and J gave up 2 bases; unmatched junction bases: 9. As DNA, the CDR3 is TGCAGCGGTACCGTAGCGGGGGGAAACACAGATACGCAGTATTTT. Protein product: CSGTVAGGNTDTQYF.

This clonotype was observed at least ten times. This chain links TRBV28 with TRBJ1-1; 8 bases are shared with TRBD1. This CDR3 contains 16 residues. V trimming: 5 bases; J trimming: 5 bases; junction bases outside the gene matches: 13. CDR1 is MDHEN, CDR2 SYDVKM, per germline. CDR3 nucleotides: TGTGCCAGCAGTGGCGAATCCAGGGGGCGATGGACTGAAGCTTTCTTT. Translated, it gives CASSGESRGRWTEAFF. Using reference TRBV28 and TRBJ1-1 for the parts outside the CDR3, the full variable domain is DVKVTQSSRYLVKRTGEKVFLECVQDMDHENMFWYRQDPGLGLRLIYFSYDVKMKEKGDIPEGYSVSREKKERFSLILESASTNQTSMYLCASSGESRGRWTEAFFGQGTRLTVV.

The table lists this clonotype with a few counts. The CDR3 DNA sequence: TGCGCCAGCAGCCACCGGGACAGGGGGCTATACGAGCAGTACTTC. This gives the protein CASSHRDRGLYEQYF. This chain joins TRBV4-1 and TRBJ2-7; 12 bases map to TRBD1. Per the germline V gene, CDR1 is MGHRA and CDR2 is YSYEKL. The CDR3 loop spans 15 amino acids. V lost 3 bases to trimming and J lost 4 bases; unmatched junction nucleotides: 4.

Comments on this clonotype: Germline and junction disagree at one end, which may indicate a read error. V usage is TRBV30 and J usage is TRBJ2-2; perhaps TRBD2 as D (6 bases). The germline CDR1 and CDR2 sequences are GTSNPN and SVGIG (reference sequence). This CDR3 region has 14 residues. The DNA for the CDR3 is TGTGCCTGGACCGGGAGCACGAACGCCGGGGAGCTGTTTTTT. It specifies CAWTGSTNAGELFF. The complete variable domain, with remaining parts taken from reference TRBV30 and TRBJ2-2, reads SQTIHQWPATLVQPVGSPLSLECTVEGTSNPNLYWYRQAAGRGLQLLFYSVGIGQISSEVPQNLSASRPQDRQFILSSKKLLLSDSGFYLCAWTGSTNAGELFFGEGSRLTVL.

The rearrangement links TRBV5-1 to TRBJ2-3; D ambiguous. With 4 bases removed from V and 2 bases from J, the gap between germline ends came to 14 bases. The CDR3 extends over 15 amino acids. The germline V gene encodes CDR1 SGHRS and CDR2 YFSETQ. The DNA of the CDR3 is TGCGCCAGCAGCGTGGACGGGCGATCCACAGATACGCAGTATTTT. It is translated as CASSVDGRSTDTQYF.

As regards this clonotype: This clone may be a read error of a much larger clone one base away. V is TRBV21-1 and J is TRBJ2-1; the DNA was not compared with TRBD1, the D call given in the table. TRBV21-1 represents a pseudogene. The CDR3 is 15 residues long. CDR3 protein: CASSKRDWVYNEQFF. CDR3 nucleotide sequence: TGTGCCAGCAGCAAAAGGGACTGGGTCTACAATGAGCAGTTCTTC.

The sample holds many counts of this clonotype. The chain couples TRBV20-1 to TRBJ2-2; 9 bases fit TRBD2. V trimming: 7 bases; J trimming: 4 bases; junction bases outside the gene matches: 7. The CDR3 is 14 amino acids. Per the germline V gene, CDR1 is DFQATT and CDR2 is SNEGSKA (reference sequence). CDR3 coding DNA: TGCAGTGTCCCCCGAGCGGGGGGCACCGGGGAGCTGTTTTTT. It codes for CSVPRAGGTGELFF.

This clonotype was counted ten times or more. The V gene is TRBV20-1, the J gene TRBJ2-1; TRBD2 is a possible D gene (6 bases). Germline V gene data show CDR1 as DFQATT and CDR2 as SNEGSKA (reference sequence). The length of the CDR3 is 14 residues. V was trimmed by 5 bases and J by 7 bases, leaving 18 bases between them. Written as DNA, the CDR3 is TGCAGTGCTCAGAGACTAGGCTTGGTTAATGAGCAGTTCTTC. Its translation is CSAQRLGLVNEQFF.

This clonotype is a singleton in its sample. This sequence may be a read error, since a much larger clone differs from it by one base. This is likely a read error, given that the CDR3 carries no conserved phenylalanine or tryptophan at its end. The chain uses TRBV20-1 and TRBJ2-6, with 8 bases fitting TRBD2. J was trimmed by 5 bases and V by 0 bases; bases with no gene match: 3. The CDR3 has 15 amino acids. Germline CDR1 and CDR2: DFQATT and SNEGSKA (reference sequence). Here the CDR3 DNA reads TGCAGTGCTAGAGACGGGGGGGCGTGGGCCAACGTCCTGACTTTG. Protein product: CSARDGGAWANVLTL.